This T cell receptor beta chain was found in a study of blood T cell repertoires in COVID-19 (dated by TCRdb to the early 2020s). The study in broad terms: The collaborator samples originated in the United States, Italy and Spain and spanned the acute and convalescent phases of COVID-19. Samples came from the ongoing ImmuneRACE study (first 160 participants) plus 1,254 subjects from 6 global collaborators. The sample metadata nearly always contained a de-identified subject ID, COVID-19 status, age in years and sex. The prospective study material was composed of cDNA or gDNA derived from T cells, B-cell-depleted T cells, or PBMCs. Deeply sampled blood TCRbeta repertoires from subjects exposed to, actively infected with, or recovered from COVID-19 were included in the dataset. HLA class I and class II types, where available, came from metadata supplied by the sample provider rather than from assay-based typing. The repertoires were released in a freely available public database intended as a resource for research on the immune response to SARS-CoV-2.

The germline V gene yields MDHEN for CDR1 and SYDVKM for CDR2. The CDR3 starts with the cysteine, ends with the phenylalanine, and has 15 residues. The CDR3 DNA has 45 bases and is translated from base 1. Relative to germline, V is missing 4 bases and J is missing 0 bases, with 6 bases of the junction outside any gene match. Collaborating institutions collected whole blood in K2EDTA tubes following their own protocols. Collaborator samples were shipped for TCRbeta analysis as frozen whole blood, isolated PBMCs, or DNA extracted from either sample type. TCRbeta CDR3 regions were amplified from genomic DNA by means of the immunoSEQ Assay, a bias-controlled multiplex PCR. The original methods were these. The number of nucleated cells in each sample was estimated from the amplification of reference gene primers within the assay. Sequence reads were collapsed and filtered to measure the absolute abundance of every unique TCRbeta CDR3 rearrangement. For each sample, productive Simpson clonality was calculated by taking the square root of Simpson's diversity index across productive rearrangements. Not all clones reach the TCRdb copy of this immuneACCESS table, which keeps in-frame sequences only. Checked studies attribute under half of the gap to unresolved V genes and leave the rest unexplained. That table furnishes V, J and clone size, whereas the DNA furnished D and trimming. The sample contains 110,000 to 150,000 clones, roughly 88% of them found a single time. Jointly, the top ten make up 1.5% to 2% of the sample.

Comment on this clone: The target of this receptor is not known. Nothing much larger sits one base from this clone, and base qualities are not available.

Results the study describes overall, beyond this receptor: How much clinical and demographic metadata was included differed by source and by participant, and the metadata was provided uncurated.

The TCR comes from a man between 65 and 85 years old with acute or convalescent COVID-19. The sequencing sample was made of peripheral blood. The rearrangement combines TRBV28 with TRBJ2-7; 7 central nucleotides agree with TRBD2. The CDR3 region reads CASSSSGASSYEQYF. The nucleotide sequence is TGTGCCAGCAGTTCGAGCGGGGCGAGCTCCTACGAGCAGTACTTC.